The 25 T cell receptor beta chains given below trace back to one sample, sequenced in a study of control samples from healthy donors and cancer patients. Generated by immunoSEQ multiplex PCR, the TCRdb table keeps only in-frame clones and is missing some. The sample holds about 51,000 clones, around nine tenths seen once. The sequenced sample consisted of PBMCs. These receptors originate from a man aged 40-49 years with colorectal cancer.

The J gene is TRBJ1-6, the V gene TRBV6-5; D is uncertain. Germline CDR1 MNHEY, CDR2 SVGAGI. Trimming left V 7 bases short and J 5 bases short, with 3 bases between. The CDR3 extends over 11 amino acids. The chain's CDR3 is CASTHNSPLHF. The CDR3 DNA reads as TGTGCCAGCACCCATAATTCACCCCTCCACTTT.

The V gene is TRBV18, the J gene TRBJ1-3, with TRBD1 matching 9 bases. V dropped 1 base and J dropped 0; count of bases not matched to a gene: 1. Germline-derived CDR1 and CDR2 are KGHSH and LQKENI. There are 16 residues in the CDR3. The CDR3 nucleotides are TGTGCCAGCTCACCACGGGACAGGGACTCTGGAAACACCATATATTTT. This encodes CASSPRDRDSGNTIYF.

This chain joins TRBV5-1 and TRBJ2-7; 7 bases align to TRBD1. CDR3 length equals 20 residues. Germline V gives CDR1 SGHRS, CDR2 YFSETQ. Trimming took 0 bases from V and 0 from J; bases not matched to a gene: 18. CDR3 in amino acids: CASSLAAFGDSRISSYEQYF. The CDR3 bases are TGCGCCAGCAGCTTGGCCGCCTTTGGGGACAGCCGAATTAGCTCCTACGAGCAGTACTTC.

The chain joins TRBV28 to TRBJ2-7; weak D call: TRBD2 (6 bases). Trimming removed 5 bases from V and 9 bases from J, with 20 bases in between. The germline V gene has CDR1 MDHEN and CDR2 SYDVKM. This CDR3 comprises 14 residues. In DNA, the CDR3 is TGTGCCAGCAGTGCCGGGACTTTTCTCGTGGGGCAGTACTTC. Translated: CASSAGTFLVGQYF.

This rearrangement joins TRBV30 to TRBJ1-3, with D tentatively TRBD1 (6 bases). The V end lost 4 bases, the J end lost 3 bases, and 13 bases lay between the germline ends. The germline V gene has CDR1 GTSNPN and CDR2 SVGIG (reference sequence). This CDR3 spans 14 amino acids. In DNA form, the CDR3 reads TGTGCCTGGAACAGGGACTCGAATGGAAACACCATATATTTT. It translates to CAWNRDSNGNTIYF.

This chain links TRBV6-2 or TRBV6-3 with TRBJ1-2; a weak D match, TRBD1 (5 bases). In germline, CDR1 is MNHEY, CDR2 SVGEGT. This CDR3 is 13 amino acids long. With 5 bases removed from V and 4 bases from J, the gap between germline ends came to 11 bases. This CDR3 is CASSLDRGYGYTF. DNA of the CDR3: TGTGCCAGCAGTCTTGACAGAGGCTATGGCTACACCTTC.

The chain combines TRBV6-5 with TRBJ1-1; 7 nucleotides match TRBD1. Germline V gives CDR1 MNHEY, CDR2 SVGAGI. V dropped 6 bases and J dropped 2; count of bases not matched to a gene: 6. There are 14 residues in the CDR3. CDR3 in DNA: TGTGCCAGCAGGACCGGACAGGAAAACACTGAAGCTTTCTTT. This sequence encodes CASRTGQENTEAFF.

J is TRBJ1-3 and V is TRBV12-3 or TRBV12-4; maybe TRBD1 (6 bases). The CDR3 has 13 residues. V shed 5 bases and J shed 5 bases, with 10 bases lying between them. This chain's CDR3 is CASSRTDRNTIYF. CDR3 bases: TGTGCCAGCAGTCGGACAGATAGAAACACCATATATTTT.

The V gene is TRBV7-2, the J gene TRBJ1-3; 9 bases line up with TRBD1. The CDR3 consists of 15 residues. V was pared by 4 bases and J by 1 base, with 2 bases of the junction left unmatched. Per germline, CDR1 SGHTA and CDR2 FQGNSA. CDR3 coding DNA: TGTGCCAGCAGCTCGACAGGGGGATCTGGAAACACCATATATTTT. This codes for CASSSTGGSGNTIYF.

The V call is TRBV6-5, the J call TRBJ2-2; D gene ambiguous. Looked up from germline, CDR1 is MNHEY and CDR2 is SVGAGI. The V end lost 6 bases, the J end lost 7 bases, and 9 bases lay between the germline ends. The CDR3 covers 12 residues. The CDR3: CASRLSLGELFF. The CDR3 nucleotides are TGTGCCAGCAGGCTAAGTCTCGGGGAGCTGTTTTTT.

This sequence joins TRBV30 and TRBJ2-7; D gene unclear. V lost 0 bases and J 5 bases, leaving 14 bases between the germline ends. This CDR3 contains 14 residues. The germline V gene has CDR1 GTSNPN and CDR2 SVGIG (reference sequence). CDR3 sequence reads: CAWSVLGLSDEQYF. In DNA, the CDR3 is TGTGCCTGGAGTGTACTTGGGCTAAGCGACGAGCAGTACTTC.

The chain recombines TRBV9 with TRBJ2-1; 7 nucleotides agree with TRBD2. Germline V CDR1 and CDR2: SGDLS, YYNGEE. The V and J ends lost 4 bases and 10 bases, in that order; junction bases with no gene match: 11. The CDR3 covers 14 residues. CDR3: CASSPTSAPPEQFF. The CDR3 bases are TGTGCCAGCAGCCCTACTAGCGCCCCTCCGGAGCAGTTCTTC.

The gene calls are TRBV6-2 or TRBV6-3 and TRBJ2-1; 8 nucleotides match TRBD2. Germline CDR1 MNHEY, CDR2 SVGEGT. This CDR3 is built from 15 residues. V trimming: 0 bases; J trimming: 8 bases; junction bases outside the gene matches: 6. The CDR3 DNA sequence: TGTGCCAGCAGTTACTCGGCGGGAGGTGGATATGAGCAGTTCTTC. This gives the protein CASSYSAGGGYEQFF.

The CDR3 sequence: CASRRGITNEKLFF. DNA of the CDR3: TGTGCCAGCAGAAGGGGCATAACTAATGAAAAACTGTTTTTT. The chain employs TRBV2 and TRBJ1-4, with D maybe TRBD1 (5 bases). The germline CDR1 and CDR2 sequences are SNHLY and FYNNEI. V lost 6 bases and J lost 1, with 9 bases in between. The CDR3 consists of 14 residues.

Here the CDR3 reads CASSLANPRRGNEKLFF. The CDR3 DNA follows: TGTGCCAGCAGCTTAGCGAACCCTCGAAGGGGTAATGAAAAACTGTTTTTT. The chain is built from TRBV7-9 and TRBJ1-4; weak D call: TRBD1 (5 bases). Trimming pared 0 bases from V and 4 bases from J, leaving 15 bases between. Germline loops: CDR1 SEHNR, CDR2 FQNEAQ (reference sequence). CDR3 length: 17 residues.

The V gene is TRBV11-2, the J gene TRBJ1-4; unclear D gene. Deletions cut 4 bases from V and 0 bases from J, with 12 bases between. Germline CDR1 SGHAT, CDR2 FQNNGV. The CDR3 length is 16 residues. The CDR3 loop is CASSSRGSATNEKLFF. The CDR3 DNA is TGTGCCAGCAGCTCGCGGGGATCCGCAACTAATGAAAAACTGTTTTTT.

The genes are TRBV12-2 and TRBJ2-7; TRBD2, the table's D call, lacks a check against the DNA. TRBV12-2 is described as a pseudogene. This CDR3 region has 13 residues. DNA of the CDR3: TGTGCAAGTCGCTTAGCGAACTGCTACGAGCAGTACTTC. It codes for CASRLANCYEQYF.

The rearrangement joins TRBV5-1 to TRBJ2-7; D is unresolved. The germline V gene has CDR1 SGHRS and CDR2 YFSETQ. V shed 2 bases and J shed 3 bases, with 6 bases lying between them. The CDR3 runs to 12 residues. CDR3 protein: CASSFYDYEQYF. The CDR3 region has the DNA TGCGCCAGCAGCTTCTATGACTACGAGCAGTACTTC.

The rearrangement links TRBV25-1 to TRBJ2-1; a weak D match, TRBD1 (5 bases). The CDR3 runs to 14 residues. Trimming stripped 7 bases from V and 0 bases from J, with 10 bases between. Germline CDR1 reads MGHDK; CDR2 reads SYGVNS. CDR3 DNA: TGTGCCAGCAAGGACACCTCCTCCTACAATGAGCAGTTCTTC. Encoded protein: CASKDTSSYNEQFF.

Written as DNA, the CDR3 is TGTGCCAGCAGCTTAGGACTAGCGGGGTCCTACGAGCAGTACTTC. It yields the protein CASSLGLAGSYEQYF. V gene TRBV7-8 combines with J gene TRBJ2-7; TRBD2 matches 11 bases. This CDR3 is 15 amino acids long. Germline V CDR1 and CDR2: SGHVS, FQNEAQ. Trimming cost V 1 base and J 1 base; bases outside gene matches: 0.

The chain carries TRBV28 and TRBJ2-5, with D possibly matching TRBD1 (6 bases). Trimming stripped 6 bases from V and 0 bases from J, with 11 bases between. Germline V gene lookup returns CDR1 MDHEN and CDR2 SYDVKM. The CDR3 contains 14 residues. CDR3 amino acids: CASSQDSYQETQYF. The DNA of the CDR3 is TGTGCCAGCAGCCAGGACAGTTACCAAGAGACCCAGTACTTC.

This chain joins TRBV5-1 and TRBJ2-7; TRBD2 agrees at 10 bases. Germline lookup yields CDR1 SGHRS and CDR2 YFSETQ. The J segment lost 2 bases and the V segment lost 3 bases, leaving 11 bases of the junction unmatched. The CDR3 is 17 amino acids. This CDR3 reads CASSSTPASGSPYEQYF. For the CDR3, the DNA is TGCGCCAGCAGCTCTACCCCTGCTAGCGGGAGCCCCTACGAGCAGTACTTC.

This clone has a single count. The chain links TRBV11-2 to TRBJ2-1; 8 bases are a match to TRBD2. Looked up from germline, CDR1 is SGHAT and CDR2 is FQNNGV. Trimming removed 1 base from V and 8 bases from J; junction bases left unmatched: 7. CDR3 size: 15 residues. CDR3 sequence (DNA): TGTGCCAGCAGCTTAGTCACGGGAGGGGTCGATGAGCAGTTCTTC. Amino acids: CASSLVTGGVDEQFF.

V is TRBV27 and J is TRBJ2-1, with a possible D match to TRBD2 (5 bases). The CDR3 loop spans 16 amino acids. Per the germline V gene, CDR1 is MNHEY and CDR2 is SMNVEV (reference sequence). Trimming cost V 0 bases and J 0 bases, with 9 bases left between them. CDR3 bases: TGTGCCAGCAGTTTATCGGACTGGAGCTCCTACAATGAGCAGTTCTTC. Translation gives CASSLSDWSSYNEQFF.

This chain links TRBV5-1 with TRBJ1-4; no reliable D call. The germline CDR1 and CDR2 sequences are SGHRS and YFSETQ. Trimming pared 4 bases from V and 0 bases from J, leaving 7 bases between. The CDR3 sequence is 14 residues long. The CDR3 DNA is TGCGCCAGCAGCGCGTCAGCAACTAATGAAAAACTGTTTTTT. Protein product: CASSASATNEKLFF.